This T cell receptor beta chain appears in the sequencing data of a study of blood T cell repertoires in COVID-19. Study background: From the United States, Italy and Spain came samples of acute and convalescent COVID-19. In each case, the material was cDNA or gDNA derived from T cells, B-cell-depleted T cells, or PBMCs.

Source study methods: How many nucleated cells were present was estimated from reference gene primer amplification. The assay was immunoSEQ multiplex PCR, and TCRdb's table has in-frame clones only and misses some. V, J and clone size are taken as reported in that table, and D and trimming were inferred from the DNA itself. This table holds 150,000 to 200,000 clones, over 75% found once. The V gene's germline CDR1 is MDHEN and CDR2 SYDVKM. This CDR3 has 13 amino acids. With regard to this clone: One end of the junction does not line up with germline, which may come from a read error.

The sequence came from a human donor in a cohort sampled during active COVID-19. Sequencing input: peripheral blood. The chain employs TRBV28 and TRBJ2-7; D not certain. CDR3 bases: TGTGCCAGCAGATCACTCGCCCCGTTTCGGGTCTCTTGG. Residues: CASRSLAPFRVSW.